Following are 27 T cell receptor beta chains from one sample sequenced in a study of pediatric ulcerative colitis (dated by TCRdb to about 2019). The library came from the immunoSEQ multiplex PCR assay. As stored in TCRdb, this immuneACCESS dataset retains in-frame rearrangements with V and J assigned. A fraction of the clones does not appear; measured against another copy, unresolved V genes explain less than half of the discrepancy, and the remainder lacks a known reason. For this sample there are 12,000 to 15,000 clones; 85% to 90% appear just once. Over 0.9% of the sample goes to the ten largest clones. Sequences were obtained from blood. These TCRs come from a boy aged 5 to 17 with moderate ulcerative colitis.

Remarks on this clone: At one end the junction does not follow the germline gene, possibly because of a read error. The sample carries other DNA sequences with the same CDR3. The gene calls are TRBV4-3 and TRBJ2-2, with D possibly matching TRBD2 (5 bases). This CDR3 comprises 16 residues. CDR1 is LGHNA and CDR2 is YSLEER in the germline V gene. As DNA, the CDR3 is TGCGCCAGCAGCCAAGGGAGGCAGGCGAGACACGGGGAGCTGTTTTTC. This encodes CASSQGRQARHGELFF.

This chain joins TRBV5-1 and TRBJ1-3; no firm D call. V was cut by 4 bases and J by 4 bases, with 18 bases left in between. The CDR3 covers 16 residues. Germline CDR1 SGHRS, CDR2 YFSETQ. The CDR3 nucleotides read TGCGCCAGCAGCCTTGACGGTCCAAAGGGAGGAAACACCATATATTTT. Translated: CASSLDGPKGGNTIYF.

This chain uses TRBV13 with TRBJ2-3, with D perhaps matching TRBD1 (6 bases). With 5 bases removed from V and 4 bases from J, the gap between germline ends came to 7 bases. The CDR3 has 12 residues. CDR1 and CDR2 from the germline V gene are PRHDT and FYEKMQ (reference sequence). The CDR3 nucleotides read TGTGCCAGCAGCCCAGGGGCAGATACGCAGTATTTT. Translation: CASSPGADTQYF.

V usage is TRBV5-1 and J usage is TRBJ1-1; 9 positions agree with TRBD1. Germline values: CDR1 SGHRS, CDR2 YFSETQ. V lost 3 bases and J lost 3; bases outside the gene matches: 6. The CDR3 sequence is 15 residues long. The CDR3 sequence is CASSYRDRVDTEAFF. The CDR3 bases are TGCGCCAGCAGCTACCGGGACAGGGTGGACACTGAAGCTTTCTTT.

The chain employs TRBV23-1 and TRBJ2-7; the D gene is possibly TRBD1 (6 bases). TRBV23-1 is annotated as an ORF whose role is uncertain. Deletions cut 6 bases from V and 0 bases from J, with 15 bases between. The CDR3 runs 15 residues. The CDR3 DNA sequence: TGCGCCAGCAGCCCCGGGACACAGTCCTCCTACGAGCAGTACTTC. It is translated as CASSPGTQSSYEQYF.

The J gene is TRBJ1-2, the V gene TRBV10-3; TRBD1 might be the D (5 bases). Trimming shortened V by 6 bases and J by 6 bases, and 11 bases separated the two germline ends. The length of the CDR3 is 12 residues. The germline V gene has CDR1 ENHRY and CDR2 SYGVKD. The CDR3 nucleotides are TGTGCCATCAGCATAGGGACGGATGGCTACACCTTC. Its translation is CAISIGTDGYTF.

This chain connects TRBV7-2 to TRBJ2-1; 11 bases are a match to TRBD2. The germline V gene encodes CDR1 SGHTA and CDR2 FQGNSA. This CDR3 is built from 19 residues. Losses at the gene ends were 4 bases for V and 2 bases for J; bases not matched to a gene: 13. The CDR3 DNA is TGTGCCAGCAGCTCAACAAAACGACTAGCGGGAATGCCCTACAATGAGCAGTTCTTC. Translation gives CASSSTKRLAGMPYNEQFF.

The chain has TRBV11-2 and TRBJ2-5; 7 bases match TRBD1. CDR1 is SGHAT and CDR2 is FQNNGV in the germline V gene. The J segment lost 3 bases and the V segment lost 4 bases, leaving 11 bases of the junction unmatched. This CDR3 has 16 residues. The CDR3 nucleotides read TGTGCCAGCAGCTCCCCGGCTAGGGGGCTTGAAGAGACCCAGTACTTC. Its translation: CASSSPARGLEETQYF.

This clone was seen a few times. This chain links TRBV6-1 with TRBJ2-3, with 8 bases aligning to TRBD2. CDR1 MNHNS and CDR2 SASEGT come from the germline V gene. V was clipped by 11 bases and J by 0 bases; unmatched bases: 10. The CDR3 runs 15 residues. The chain's CDR3 is CAASSRGASTDTQYF. Here the CDR3 DNA reads TGTGCCGCTTCATCGCGGGGGGCTAGCACAGATACGCAGTATTTT.

The chain joins TRBV27 to TRBJ2-7; D is unclear. Germline lookup yields CDR1 MNHEY and CDR2 SMNVEV (reference sequence). CDR3 length equals 13 residues. The V and J ends lost 3 bases and 9 bases respectively, with 15 bases between them. This chain's CDR3 is CASSFDLWGWQYF. Here the CDR3 DNA reads TGTGCCAGCAGTTTTGATCTCTGGGGTTGGCAGTACTTC.

Here the CDR3 reads CASSRDRGSEAFF. CDR3 DNA sequence: TGTGCCAGCAGCAGGGACAGGGGATCTGAAGCTTTCTTT. The chain carries TRBV5-4 and TRBJ1-1; TRBD1 matches 10 bases. The junction had 3 bases not matched to a gene; V was cut back by 4 bases and J by 6 bases. The CDR3 has 13 amino acids. CDR1 and CDR2 (germline): SGHNT, YYREEE (reference sequence).

As DNA, the CDR3 is TGTGCCAGCAGTAAAGGACAGGGTACTGAAGCTTTCTTT. This gives the protein CASSKGQGTEAFF. The chain uses TRBV25-1 and TRBJ1-1, with TRBD1 identical over 8 bases. This CDR3 spans 13 amino acids. V was pared by 5 bases and J by 5 bases, with 4 bases of the junction left unmatched. The germline gives CDR1 MGHDK, CDR2 SYGVNS.

This chain connects TRBV19 to TRBJ2-7; no reliable D call. Trimming left V 7 bases short and J 3 bases short, with 13 bases between. Per the germline V gene, CDR1 is LNHDA and CDR2 is SQIVND (reference sequence). The length of the CDR3 is 13 residues. The CDR3 DNA reads as TGTGCCAGTACAACAGCGAGGAACTACGAGCAGTACTTC. This translates into CASTTARNYEQYF.

The V gene is TRBV18, the J gene TRBJ1-2; D perhaps matches TRBD1 (6 bases). Between the trimmed V and J ends, which lost 5 bases and 4 bases, there was a span of 11 bases. CDR1 is KGHSH and CDR2 is LQKENI in the germline V gene. This CDR3 region has 13 residues. The chain's CDR3 is CASSTGQPYGYTF. The CDR3 DNA reads as TGTGCCAGCTCAACGGGACAACCCTATGGCTACACCTTC.

The chain couples TRBV4-2 to TRBJ2-1, with 8 bases lining up with TRBD1. The V and J ends lost 4 bases and 4 bases, in that order; junction bases with no gene match: 6. Germline V lookup: CDR1 LGHNA, CDR2 YNFKEQ. CDR3 length: 15 amino acids. The DNA of the CDR3 is TGTGCCAGCAGCCTCGACAGGGGCACGTACAATGAGCAGTTCTTC. Translation: CASSLDRGTYNEQFF.

The chain employs TRBV9 and TRBJ1-2; D is perhaps TRBD1 (5 bases). Deletions cut 0 bases from V and 8 bases from J, with 23 bases between. CDR1 SGDLS and CDR2 YYNGEE come from the germline V gene. The length of the CDR3 is 17 residues. CDR3 sequence reads: CASSVGFRAGTLAGYTF. The CDR3 DNA is TGTGCCAGCAGCGTAGGCTTTCGCGCCGGGACCTTGGCCGGCTACACCTTC.

The chain recombines TRBV5-1 with TRBJ2-7; D call uncertain. The V gene's germline CDR1 is SGHRS and CDR2 YFSETQ. CDR3 size: 13 residues. The V and J ends lost 4 bases and 7 bases respectively, with 15 bases between them. CDR3 protein: CASSQRPVGEQYF. The CDR3 region has the DNA TGCGCCAGCAGCCAGAGGCCCGTCGGGGAGCAGTACTTC.

V and J are TRBV11-2 and TRBJ1-5; D gene ambiguous. This CDR3 contains 15 residues. V dropped 0 bases and J dropped 5 bases, with 11 bases sitting between them. The germline V gene has CDR1 SGHAT and CDR2 FQNNGV. The CDR3 sequence: CASSLEGPGYQPQHF. CDR3 in DNA: TGTGCCAGCAGCTTAGAAGGGCCGGGTTATCAGCCCCAGCATTTT.

This clone was detected only once. V and J are TRBV5-1 and TRBJ2-7; 8 bases fit TRBD2. Germline V gene lookup returns CDR1 SGHRS and CDR2 YFSETQ. The CDR3 runs 15 residues. Unmatched junction bases numbered 8, after V lost 4 bases and J lost 2 bases. The CDR3 loop reads CASSLGTSATYEQYF. The CDR3 nucleotides read TGCGCCAGCAGCCTAGGGACTAGTGCTACCTACGAGCAGTACTTC.

The chain joins TRBV19 to TRBJ1-2; TRBD1 matches 7 bases. This CDR3 is 14 amino acids long. V lost 5 bases, J lost 8 bases, and 11 bases stayed unmatched. Germline CDR1 and CDR2: LNHDA and SQIVND (reference sequence). For the CDR3, the DNA is TGTGCCAGTAGTCTACAGACAGGGATAGGGGGCTACACCTTC. Its protein product is CASSLQTGIGGYTF.

This sequence joins TRBV21-1 and TRBJ2-7; no check of the table's D call, TRBD1, against the DNA was made. TRBV21-1 is given as a pseudogene. The CDR3 is 15 residues long. CDR3 sequence reads: CASSKDQGASEEQYF. CDR3 bases: TGTGCCAGCAGCAAGGACCAGGGGGCTAGTGAGGAGCAGTACTTC.

The CDR3 reads CASSLGGREETQYF. CDR3 bases: TGTGCCAGCAGTTTAGGCGGGAGGGAGGAGACCCAGTACTTC. J is TRBJ2-5 and V is TRBV28, with TRBD2 matching 9 bases. The germline V gene encodes CDR1 MDHEN and CDR2 SYDVKM. V gave up 2 bases and J gave up 5 bases; unmatched junction bases: 3. The CDR3 is 14 residues long. The full variable domain, in which reference TRBV28 and TRBJ2-5 provide the parts outside the CDR3, is DVKVTQSSRYLVKRTGEKVFLECVQDMDHENMFWYRQDPGLGLRLIYFSYDVKMKEKGDIPEGYSVSREKKERFSLILESASTNQTSMYLCASSLGGREETQYFGPGTRLLVL.

The gene calls are TRBV7-9 and TRBJ2-5, with 8 bases identical to TRBD1. There are 14 residues in the CDR3. The V and J ends lost 4 bases and 5 bases, in that order; junction bases with no gene match: 6. Germline-derived CDR1 and CDR2 are SEHNR and FQNEAQ (reference sequence). CDR3 coding DNA: TGTGCCAGCAGCTCCAGGACAGGGTATGAGACCCAGTACTTC. This gives the protein CASSSRTGYETQYF.

The rearrangement links TRBV23-1 to TRBJ2-7; no clear D gene. TRBV23-1 is an ORF, and what it does is uncertain. V lost 0 bases to trimming and J lost 3 bases, with 9 bases between them. The CDR3 has 14 residues. DNA for the CDR3: TGCGCCAGCAGTCAATCCACGGCTAGCTACGAGCAGTACTTC. Translation: CASSQSTASYEQYF.

The chain carries TRBV30 and TRBJ2-5; D perhaps matches TRBD2 (6 bases). CDR3 length: 14 residues. The V and J ends lost 4 bases and 5 bases respectively, with 17 bases between them. Germline CDR1 GTSNPN, CDR2 SVGIG (reference sequence). CDR3 region: CAWKVSGGGETQYF. The CDR3 DNA is TGTGCCTGGAAGGTATCAGGAGGAGGGGAGACCCAGTACTTC. Combining the CDR3 with reference TRBV30 and TRBJ2-5 gives the whole variable domain SQTIHQWPATLVQPVGSPLSLECTVEGTSNPNLYWYRQAAGRGLQLLFYSVGIGQISSEVPQNLSASRPQDRQFILSSKKLLLSDSGFYLCAWKVSGGGETQYFGPGTRLLVL.

The chain combines TRBV28 with TRBJ2-5; the match to TRBD2 covers 10 bases. J lost 5 bases, V lost 6 bases, and 15 bases had no gene match. The CDR3 loop spans 17 amino acids. Germline V gene lookup returns CDR1 MDHEN and CDR2 SYDVKM. The CDR3 spells CASRSPATSGWGETQYF. The CDR3 bases are TGTGCCAGCAGGTCCCCCGCGACTAGCGGGTGGGGGGAGACCCAGTACTTC.

The chain recombines TRBV28 with TRBJ1-2; TRBD1 matches 9 bases. This CDR3 is built from 15 residues. In germline, CDR1 is MDHEN, CDR2 SYDVKM. Germline trimming cut 4 bases from V and 4 bases from J; bases unmatched to any gene: 7. CDR3 in amino acids: CASSSTGQGLYGYTF. The CDR3 DNA follows: TGTGCCAGCAGTTCGACGGGACAGGGCCTCTATGGCTACACCTTC.